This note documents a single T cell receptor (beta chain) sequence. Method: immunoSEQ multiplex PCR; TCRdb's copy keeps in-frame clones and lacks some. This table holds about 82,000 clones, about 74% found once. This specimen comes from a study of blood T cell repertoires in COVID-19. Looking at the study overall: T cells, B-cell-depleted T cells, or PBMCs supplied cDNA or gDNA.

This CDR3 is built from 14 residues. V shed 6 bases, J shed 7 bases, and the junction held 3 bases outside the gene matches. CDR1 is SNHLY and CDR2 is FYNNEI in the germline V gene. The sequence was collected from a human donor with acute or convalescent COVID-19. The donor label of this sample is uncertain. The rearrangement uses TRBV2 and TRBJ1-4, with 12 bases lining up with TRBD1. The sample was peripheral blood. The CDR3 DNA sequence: TGTGCCAGCAGAAGGGACAGGGGGCCTGAAAAACTGTTTTTT. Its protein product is CASRRDRGPEKLFF.